This is a list of T cell receptor beta chains from one sample in a study of chemoradiotherapy in HPV16-positive cancers. Method: immunoSEQ multiplex PCR; TCRdb's copy keeps in-frame clones and lacks some. This repertoire shows about 10,000 clones, about 83% found once; its top ten account for roughly 2.4%. The source material was blood, sampled from a patient who underwent chemoradiotherapy. These receptors originate from a human donor with HPV-associated anogenital cancer. CDR3s include the opening cysteine and the closing phenylalanine or tryptophan. The order of the fields is CDR3 protein, V gene, J gene.

cdr3_aa: CASLKKGDKGISNEKLFF; v_call: TRBV6-4; j_call: TRBJ1-4
cdr3_aa: CASSPRTGFTGELFF; v_call: TRBV28; j_call: TRBJ2-2
cdr3_aa: CASSVVVGGGPGELFF; v_call: TRBV9; j_call: TRBJ2-2
cdr3_aa: CASSLYGGGPGELFF; v_call: TRBV11-3; j_call: TRBJ2-2
cdr3_aa: CASSTLYNEQFF; v_call: TRBV2; j_call: TRBJ2-1
cdr3_aa: CASSQQESVLSNQPQHF; v_call: TRBV5-5; j_call: TRBJ1-5
cdr3_aa: CASSPGLAGGPVYNEQFF; v_call: TRBV7-9; j_call: TRBJ2-1
cdr3_aa: CASSPVTRGSTDTQYF; v_call: TRBV7-3; j_call: TRBJ2-3
cdr3_aa: CASRGLQETQYF; v_call: TRBV27; j_call: TRBJ2-5
cdr3_aa: CASGLSPLHF; v_call: TRBV28; j_call: TRBJ1-6
cdr3_aa: CASSPEPGLAAYEQYF; v_call: TRBV5-1; j_call: TRBJ2-7
cdr3_aa: CASNPYELNQPQHF; v_call: TRBV19; j_call: TRBJ1-5
cdr3_aa: CASSRMTGSNQPQHF; v_call: TRBV7-6; j_call: TRBJ1-5
cdr3_aa: CASSQSGGQCSYEQYF; v_call: TRBV23-1; j_call: TRBJ2-7
cdr3_aa: CASSSSLTGTGVDTQYF; v_call: TRBV27; j_call: TRBJ2-3
cdr3_aa: CASSPREGSSYEQYF; v_call: TRBV18; j_call: TRBJ2-7
cdr3_aa: CASSEGPYEQFF; v_call: TRBV25-1; j_call: TRBJ2-1